The 21 T cell receptor beta chains below were found in one sample sequenced in a study of blood T cell repertoires in COVID-19. Clones were read by immunoSEQ multiplex PCR, and TCRdb kept only the in-frame ones, dropping some. The sample comprises about 50,000 clones, 70% to 90% of which are singletons, and approximately 4.1% rests with the top ten. The sample was peripheral blood. These receptors all come from a man aged 80 or over with active COVID-19.

This rearrangement joins TRBV10-3 to TRBJ2-7; D uncertain. The CDR3 spans 12 residues. Trimming shortened V by 0 bases and J by 7 bases, and 7 bases separated the two germline ends. Germline lookup yields CDR1 ENHRY and CDR2 SYGVKD. CDR3 sequence (DNA): TGTGCCATCAGTGAGTCCCGAGATGAGCAGTACTTC. Protein sequence: CAISESRDEQYF.

The rearrangement uses TRBV15 and TRBJ1-2; 7 bases match TRBD1. J was trimmed by 7 bases and V by 3 bases; bases with no gene match: 11. CDR1 is LNHNV and CDR2 is YYDKDF in the germline V gene (reference sequence). The CDR3 runs 15 residues. The DNA for the CDR3 is TGTGCCACCAGCAGGGCACAACCCGGGACAGCTGGCTACACCTTC. Protein sequence: CATSRAQPGTAGYTF.

The genes are TRBV6-2 or TRBV6-3 and TRBJ2-1; TRBD1 might be the D (5 bases). Germline assignment: CDR1 MNHEY and CDR2 SVGEGT. V dropped 0 bases and J dropped 4 bases, with 10 bases sitting between them. The CDR3 extends over 15 amino acids. CDR3 amino acids: CASSYSGQPYNEQFF. Here the CDR3 DNA reads TGTGCCAGCAGTTACTCCGGACAACCATACAATGAGCAGTTCTTC.

The CDR3 protein is CASSPEFADTSYEQYF. The CDR3 DNA is TGTGCCAGCAGCCCGGAGTTTGCGGACACGTCCTACGAGCAGTACTTC. The V call is TRBV3-1 (or the pseudogene TRBV3-2), the J call TRBJ2-7; a weak D match, TRBD1 (5 bases). The CDR3 runs to 16 residues. Germline CDR1 is LGHDT and CDR2 is YNNKEL (reference sequence). The V end lost 4 bases, the J end lost 1 base, and 17 bases lay between the germline ends.

V usage is TRBV19 and J usage is TRBJ2-1; 7 bases match TRBD2. The CDR3 covers 14 residues. The germline V gene encodes CDR1 LNHDA and CDR2 SQIVND (reference sequence). V lost 5 bases to trimming and J lost 8 bases; unmatched junction nucleotides: 9. The CDR3 DNA reads as TGTGCCAGTAGTGCCTCTGGCGGGAGCCATGAGCAGTTCTTC. As protein: CASSASGGSHEQFF.

The chain employs TRBV6-4 and TRBJ2-6; tentatively, D is TRBD1 (5 bases). Germline CDR1 MRHNA, CDR2 SNTAGT. Deletions cut 2 bases from V and 13 bases from J, with 9 bases between. The length of the CDR3 is 12 residues. For the CDR3, the DNA is TGTGCCAGCAGTGACCGCAGGGCAGTCCTGACTTTC. This sequence encodes CASSDRRAVLTF.

The V call is TRBV28, the J call TRBJ2-1; the D gene is possibly TRBD1 (5 bases). Germline V CDR1 and CDR2: MDHEN, SYDVKM. CDR3 length equals 13 residues. Between the trimmed V and J ends, which lost 2 bases and 5 bases, there was a span of 7 bases. In DNA, the CDR3 is TGTGCCAGCAGTTTACCAGGGAACAATGAGCAGTTCTTC. The encoded protein is CASSLPGNNEQFF. Using reference TRBV28 and TRBJ2-1 for the parts outside the CDR3, the full variable domain is DVKVTQSSRYLVKRTGEKVFLECVQDMDHENMFWYRQDPGLGLRLIYFSYDVKMKEKGDIPEGYSVSREKKERFSLILESASTNQTSMYLCASSLPGNNEQFFGPGTRLTVL.

This rearrangement joins TRBV28 to TRBJ2-5; 8 positions match TRBD2. The CDR3 sequence is 14 residues long. V was clipped by 2 bases and J by 4 bases; unmatched bases: 3. Germline V gene data show CDR1 as MDHEN and CDR2 as SYDVKM. Here the CDR3 DNA reads TGTGCCAGCAGTTTAGCGCTAGCGGGAGAGACCCAGTACTTC. Its protein is CASSLALAGETQYF.

This chain uses TRBV29-1 with TRBJ1-1; D uncertain. V gave up 7 bases and J gave up 5 bases, with 11 bases separating them. From germline, CDR1 is SQVTM and CDR2 ANQGSEA. CDR3 length equals 11 residues. In DNA, the CDR3 is TGCAGCGCCTTAGGCGGTACTGAAGCTTTCTTT. Its protein product is CSALGGTEAFF.

This chain links TRBV28 with TRBJ1-3; the match to TRBD1 covers 10 bases. The CDR3 spans 15 residues. The J segment lost 1 base and the V segment lost 6 bases, leaving 3 bases of the junction unmatched. Looked up from germline, CDR1 is MDHEN and CDR2 is SYDVKM. The CDR3 DNA reads TGTGCCAGCAGCCGGGACAGGGGATCTGGAAACACCATATATTTT. It codes for CASSRDRGSGNTIYF.

The chain employs TRBV4-3 and TRBJ2-1; D remains ambiguous. CDR3 size: 16 residues. The V end was cut by 0 bases, the J end by 4 bases, with 13 bases between. In germline, CDR1 is LGHNA, CDR2 YSLEER. The CDR3: CASSQEINPGYNEQFF. The DNA of the CDR3 is TGCGCCAGCAGCCAAGAGATAAATCCGGGTTACAATGAGCAGTTCTTC.

The rearrangement joins TRBV28 to TRBJ2-7; TRBD2 is a possible D gene (6 bases). Germline values: CDR1 MDHEN, CDR2 SYDVKM. The CDR3 has 14 residues. Trimming stripped 6 bases from V and 1 base from J, with 13 bases between. CDR3 bases: TGTGCCAGCAGCGGGGGTACTAAGTCCTACGAGCAGTACTTC. Translating it yields CASSGGTKSYEQYF.

This chain links TRBV28 with TRBJ1-1; no firm D call. The CDR3 has 15 residues. Per germline, CDR1 MDHEN and CDR2 SYDVKM. V lost 1 base and J 4 bases, leaving 13 bases between the germline ends. This CDR3 is CASSLYPRPGTEAFF. The DNA for the CDR3 is TGTGCCAGCAGTTTATATCCCCGACCGGGCACTGAAGCTTTCTTT.

The rearrangement uses TRBV4-2 and TRBJ1-2; D ambiguous. V lost 0 bases and J 6 bases, leaving 14 bases between the germline ends. This CDR3 region has 15 residues. CDR1 is LGHNA and CDR2 is YNFKEQ in the germline V gene. The chain's CDR3 is CASSQDGTVRDGYTF. In DNA, the CDR3 is TGTGCCAGCAGCCAAGATGGTACAGTGAGGGATGGCTACACCTTC.

A note on this clone: The junction does not match germline at one end; this may be a read error. The chain couples TRBV3-1 (or the pseudogene TRBV3-2) to TRBJ2-2; D perhaps matches TRBD2 (5 bases). This CDR3 comprises 18 residues. From germline, CDR1 is LGHDT and CDR2 YNNKEL (reference sequence). CDR3 nucleotide sequence: TGTGCCAGCAGCCAAACCTCCCTCAACATCGGAAAAGACCGGGGAGCTGTTTTT. Translation gives CASSQTSLNIGKDRGAVF.

V and J are TRBV19 and TRBJ2-1, with 11 bases fitting TRBD2. The trim removed 1 base at V and 7 bases at J, leaving 6 bases unmatched. This CDR3 is built from 16 residues. CDR1 is LNHDA, CDR2 SQIVND, per germline (reference sequence). The CDR3 here is CASSIVASGRRNEQFF. In DNA, the CDR3 is TGTGCCAGTAGTATAGTGGCTAGCGGGAGGAGGAATGAGCAGTTCTTC. Full variable domain (remainder filled in from reference TRBV19 and TRBJ2-1): DGGITQSPKYLFRKEGQNVTLSCEQNLNHDAMYWYRQDPGQGLRLIYYSQIVNDFQKGDIAEGYSVSREKKESFPLTVTSAQKNPTAFYLCASSIVASGRRNEQFFGPGTRLTVL.

V gene TRBV9 combines with J gene TRBJ2-6; possibly TRBD1 for D (6 bases). V was shortened by 0 bases and J by 1 base, with 14 bases between the two germline ends. This CDR3 is 18 amino acids long. Germline V lookup: CDR1 SGDLS, CDR2 YYNGEE. The CDR3 nucleotides are TGTGCCAGCAGCGTAGAAGGTCAGGGGAGTTCTGGGGCCAACGTCCTGACTTTC. Encoded protein: CASSVEGQGSSGANVLTF.

This chain connects TRBV9 to TRBJ2-3; D possibly corresponds to TRBD1 (5 bases). The CDR3 loop spans 14 amino acids. With 6 bases removed from V and 2 bases from J, the gap between germline ends came to 13 bases. Looked up from germline, CDR1 is SGDLS and CDR2 is YYNGEE. DNA for the CDR3: TGTGCCAGCACCCTCGGCAGGGCCACAGATACGCAGTATTTT. Protein sequence: CASTLGRATDTQYF.

The CDR3 region is CASSEGLEGRGAFF. CDR3 coding DNA: TGTGCCAGCAGTGAAGGGCTTGAAGGTCGGGGAGCTTTCTTT. This chain joins TRBV2 and TRBJ1-1; D not resolved. Germline values: CDR1 SNHLY, CDR2 FYNNEI. The CDR3 is 14 amino acids. Trimming pared 1 base from V and 10 bases from J, leaving 16 bases between.

The CDR3 sequence: CASSKGLADEQYF. The CDR3 DNA sequence: TGTGCCAGCAGCAAGGGACTAGCGGACGAGCAGTACTTC. This chain links TRBV9 with TRBJ2-7, with 11 bases aligning to TRBD2. V gave up 4 bases and J gave up 5 bases; unmatched junction bases: 2. The CDR3 extends over 13 amino acids. CDR1 is SGDLS, CDR2 YYNGEE, per germline.

The rearrangement joins TRBV10-2 to TRBJ2-2, with TRBD2 matching 8 bases. The CDR3 consists of 12 residues. Germline V CDR1 and CDR2: WSHSY, SAAADI. V trimming: 8 bases; J trimming: 6 bases; junction bases outside the gene matches: 2. CDR3 DNA sequence: TGCGCCAGCTGGGGACTAGCCGGGGAGCTGTTTTTT. It encodes CASWGLAGELFF.